The 2 T cell receptor beta chains listed next were all sequenced from one sample in a study of T cells expressing NK-cell markers. TCRdb reprocessed the 5' RACE reads; each CDR3 protein has one entry and no DNA is given. The repertoire table contains 250,000 or so distinct CDR3 sequences. Sequenced material: blood T cells: a sorted CD56 or NKG2C T cell subset, CD4+ or CD8+ T cells, or bulk PBMC T cells (not recorded which). The receptors shown here come from a woman aged 18 to 75 in good health.

J is TRBJ2-7 and V is TRBV4-3; without DNA, the TCRdb call of TRBD1 cannot be checked. CDR3 length: 13 residues. CDR1 is LGHNA and CDR2 is YSLEER in the germline V gene. Here the CDR3 reads CASSPHPGYEQYF.

The chain carries TRBV20-1 and TRBJ2-3; absent DNA, TCRdb's TRBD2 call cannot be checked. The CDR3 is 13 amino acids. CDR1 DFQATT and CDR2 SNEGSKA come from the germline V gene (reference sequence). The CDR3 sequence: CSATGVSTDTQYF.